These 3 T cell receptor beta chains were all obtained from the same sample, sequenced in a study of T cell responses to AZD1222 COVID-19 vaccine (dated by TCRdb to about 2021). The time point label corresponds to: baseline before first vaccination. The library came from the immunoSEQ multiplex PCR assay. The source is immuneACCESS, and TCRdb retained only in-frame sequences with V and J called. Part of the clones is not carried over; for the studies checked, unresolved V genes explain less than half of this, and the remainder is unexplained. This sample holds roughly 150,000 clones; around 91% were observed only once. Together, the top ten hold around 6.9% of the sample. The specimen was peripheral blood, collected on day 0 of AZD1222 vaccination. These TCRs come from an adult in good health.

J is TRBJ1-5 and V is TRBV7-3; 10 bases map to TRBD1. V lost 7 bases and J lost 0; bases outside the gene matches: 12. In germline, CDR1 is SGHTA, CDR2 FQGTGA. The CDR3 consists of 18 residues. CDR3 sequence: CASTTQGQGNNSNQPQHF. The CDR3 coding sequence is TGTGCCAGCACCACGCAGGGACAGGGGAATAATAGCAATCAGCCCCAGCATTTT. The full variable domain, with the rest looked up from reference TRBV7-3 and TRBJ1-5, is GAGVSQTPSNKVTEKGKYVELRCDPISGHTALYWYRQSLGQGPEFLIYFQGTGAADDSGLPNDRFFAVRPEGSVSTLKIQRTERGDSAVYLCASTTQGQGNNSNQPQHFGDGTRLSIL.

The chain links TRBV7-2 to TRBJ2-7; no clear D. The CDR3 runs to 14 residues. Deletions cut 5 bases from V and 7 bases from J, with 18 bases between. Germline assignment: CDR1 SGHTA and CDR2 FQGNSA. CDR3 coding DNA: TGTGCCAGCAGCCCCGACCCCGCTATCGGAGAGCAGTACTTC. Its translation: CASSPDPAIGEQYF.

The chain uses TRBV28 and TRBJ1-2; 7 nucleotides align to TRBD1. This CDR3 region has 15 residues. Germline trimming cut 3 bases from V and 3 bases from J; bases unmatched to any gene: 7. The germline gives CDR1 MDHEN, CDR2 SYDVKM. This chain's CDR3 is CASSFQGGAHYGYTF. In DNA, the CDR3 is TGTGCCAGCAGTTTTCAGGGGGGCGCGCACTATGGCTACACCTTC.